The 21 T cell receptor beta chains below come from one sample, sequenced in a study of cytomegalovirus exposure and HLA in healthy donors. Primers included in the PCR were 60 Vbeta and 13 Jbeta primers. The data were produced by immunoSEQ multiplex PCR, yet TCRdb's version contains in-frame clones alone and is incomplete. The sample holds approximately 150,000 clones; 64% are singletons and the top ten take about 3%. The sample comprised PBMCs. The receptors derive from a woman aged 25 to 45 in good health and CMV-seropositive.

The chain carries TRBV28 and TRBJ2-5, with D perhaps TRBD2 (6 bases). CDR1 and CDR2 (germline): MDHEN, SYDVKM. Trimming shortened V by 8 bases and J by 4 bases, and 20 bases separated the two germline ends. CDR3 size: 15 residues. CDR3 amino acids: CASGSEGSRGETQYF. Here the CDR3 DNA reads TGTGCCAGCGGTTCGGAGGGGAGCCGTGGAGAGACCCAGTACTTC.

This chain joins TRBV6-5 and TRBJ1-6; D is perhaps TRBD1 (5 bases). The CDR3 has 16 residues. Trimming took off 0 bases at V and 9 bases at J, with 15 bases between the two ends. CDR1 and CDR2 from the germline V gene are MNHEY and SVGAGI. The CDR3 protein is CASSYSPGPGASPLHF. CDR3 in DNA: TGTGCCAGCAGTTACTCTCCTGGGCCTGGGGCTTCACCCCTCCACTTT.

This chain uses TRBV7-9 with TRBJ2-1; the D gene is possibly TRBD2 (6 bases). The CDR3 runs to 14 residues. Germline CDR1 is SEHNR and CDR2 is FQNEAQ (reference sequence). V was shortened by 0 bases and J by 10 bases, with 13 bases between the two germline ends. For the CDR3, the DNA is TGTGCCAGCAGCTTAGCTCTACTAGCAAACGAGCAGTTCTTC. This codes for CASSLALLANEQFF.

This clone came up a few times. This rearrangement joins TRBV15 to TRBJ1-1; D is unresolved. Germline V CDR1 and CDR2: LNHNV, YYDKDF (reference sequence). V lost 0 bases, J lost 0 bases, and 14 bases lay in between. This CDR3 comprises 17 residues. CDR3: CATSRDRRHLLNTEAFF. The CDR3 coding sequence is TGTGCCACCAGCAGAGATCGCAGACACTTATTGAACACTGAAGCTTTCTTT.

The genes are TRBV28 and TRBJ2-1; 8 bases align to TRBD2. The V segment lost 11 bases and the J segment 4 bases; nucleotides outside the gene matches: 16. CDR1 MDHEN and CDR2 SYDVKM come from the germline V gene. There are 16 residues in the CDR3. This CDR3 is CASRPGAGARYNEQFF. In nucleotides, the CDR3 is TGTGCCTCCCGTCCCGGAGCGGGGGCTAGATACAATGAGCAGTTCTTC.

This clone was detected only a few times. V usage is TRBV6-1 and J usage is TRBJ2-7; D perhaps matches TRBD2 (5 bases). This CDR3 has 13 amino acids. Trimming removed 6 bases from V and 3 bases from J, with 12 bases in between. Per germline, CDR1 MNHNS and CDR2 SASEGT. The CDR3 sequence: CASRPGIIYEQYF. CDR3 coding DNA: TGTGCCAGCAGGCCGGGGATCATCTACGAGCAGTACTTC.

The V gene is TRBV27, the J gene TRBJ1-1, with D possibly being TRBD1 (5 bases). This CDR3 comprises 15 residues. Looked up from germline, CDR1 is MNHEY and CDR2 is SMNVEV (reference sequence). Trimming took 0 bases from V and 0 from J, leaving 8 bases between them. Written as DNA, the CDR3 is TGTGCCAGCAGTTTATCGAACAGGATGAACACTGAAGCTTTCTTT. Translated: CASSLSNRMNTEAFF.

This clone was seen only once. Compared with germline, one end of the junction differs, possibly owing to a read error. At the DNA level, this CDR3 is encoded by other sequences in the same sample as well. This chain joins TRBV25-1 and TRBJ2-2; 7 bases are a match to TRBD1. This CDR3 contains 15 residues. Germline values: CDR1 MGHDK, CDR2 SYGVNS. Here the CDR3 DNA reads TGTGCCAGCAGTGCCGGGACAGCGAACACGGGGGAGCTGTTTTTT. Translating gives CASSAGTANTGELFF. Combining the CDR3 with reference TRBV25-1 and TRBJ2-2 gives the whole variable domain EADIYQTPRYLVIGTGKKITLECSQTMGHDKMYWYQQDPGMELHLIHYSYGVNSTEKGDLSSESTVSRIRTEHFPLTLESARPSHTSQYLCASSAGTANTGELFFGEGSRLTVL.

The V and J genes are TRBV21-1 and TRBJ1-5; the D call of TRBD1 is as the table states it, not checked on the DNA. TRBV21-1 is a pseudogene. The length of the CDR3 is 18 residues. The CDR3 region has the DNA TGTGCCAGCAGCCCAGAGCAGGGTAGAGAAGGGATTGGACGGCCCCAGCATTTT. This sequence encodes CASSPEQGREGIGRPQHF.

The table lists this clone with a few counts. The CDR3, as DNA: TGTGCCAGCAGCTATAAGGGGTCCACTGAAGCTTTCTTT. Amino acid sequence: CASSYKGSTEAFF. This chain connects TRBV7-9 to TRBJ1-1; tentative D call: TRBD1 (5 bases). Germline values: CDR1 SEHNR, CDR2 FQNEAQ (reference sequence). V dropped 4 bases and J dropped 4 bases, with 10 bases sitting between them. The CDR3 is 13 residues long.

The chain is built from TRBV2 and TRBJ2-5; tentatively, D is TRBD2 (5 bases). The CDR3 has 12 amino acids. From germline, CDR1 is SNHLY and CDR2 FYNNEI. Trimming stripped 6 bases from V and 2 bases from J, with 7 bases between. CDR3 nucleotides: TGTGCCAGCAGCGGGAATCAAGAGACCCAGTACTTC. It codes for CASSGNQETQYF.

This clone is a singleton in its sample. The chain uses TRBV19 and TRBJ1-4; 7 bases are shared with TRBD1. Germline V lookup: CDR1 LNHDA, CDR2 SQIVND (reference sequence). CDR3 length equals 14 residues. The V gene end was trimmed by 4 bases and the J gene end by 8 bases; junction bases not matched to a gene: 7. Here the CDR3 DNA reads TGTGCCAGTAGTAGAGGGGGCGCAAACGAAAAACTGTTTTTT. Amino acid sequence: CASSRGGANEKLFF.

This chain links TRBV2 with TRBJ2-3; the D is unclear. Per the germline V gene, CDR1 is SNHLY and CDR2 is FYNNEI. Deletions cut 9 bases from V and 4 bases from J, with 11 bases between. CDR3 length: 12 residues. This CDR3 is CASQRLADTQYF. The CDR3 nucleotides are TGTGCCAGTCAGAGACTGGCAGATACGCAGTATTTT. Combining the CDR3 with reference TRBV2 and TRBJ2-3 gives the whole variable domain EPEVTQTPSHQVTQMGQEVILRCVPISNHLYFYWYRQILGQKVEFLVSFYNNEISEKSEIFDDQFSVERPDGSNFTLKIRSTKLEDSAMYFCASQRLADTQYFGPGTRLTVL.

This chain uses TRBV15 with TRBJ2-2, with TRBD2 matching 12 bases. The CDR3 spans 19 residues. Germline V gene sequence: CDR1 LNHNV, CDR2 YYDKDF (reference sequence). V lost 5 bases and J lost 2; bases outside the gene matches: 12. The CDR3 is CATSPPRLAGVYNTGELFF. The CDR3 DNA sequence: TGTGCCACCAGCCCTCCCAGACTAGCGGGAGTATATAACACCGGGGAGCTGTTTTTT.

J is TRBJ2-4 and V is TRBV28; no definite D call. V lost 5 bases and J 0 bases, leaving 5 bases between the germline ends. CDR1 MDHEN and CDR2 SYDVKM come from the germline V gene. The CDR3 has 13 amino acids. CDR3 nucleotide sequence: TGTGCCAGCAGTGAGGTAGCCAAAAACATTCAGTACTTC. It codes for CASSEVAKNIQYF.

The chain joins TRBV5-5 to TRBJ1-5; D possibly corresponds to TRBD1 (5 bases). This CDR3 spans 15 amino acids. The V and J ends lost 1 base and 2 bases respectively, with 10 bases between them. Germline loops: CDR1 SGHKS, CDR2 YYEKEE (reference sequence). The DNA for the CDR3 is TGTGCCAGCAGCTTGTCAGGGCACGGCAATCAGCCCCAGCATTTT. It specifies CASSLSGHGNQPQHF.

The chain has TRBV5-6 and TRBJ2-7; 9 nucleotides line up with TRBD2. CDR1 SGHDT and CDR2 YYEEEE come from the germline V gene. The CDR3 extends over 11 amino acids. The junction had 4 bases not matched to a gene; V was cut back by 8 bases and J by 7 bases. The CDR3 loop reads CASSGSWEQYF. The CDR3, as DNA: TGTGCCAGTAGCGGGAGTTGGGAGCAGTACTTC.

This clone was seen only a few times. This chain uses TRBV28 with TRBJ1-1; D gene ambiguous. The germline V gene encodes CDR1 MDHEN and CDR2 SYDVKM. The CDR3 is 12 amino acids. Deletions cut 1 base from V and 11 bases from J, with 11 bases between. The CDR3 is CASSLFPTRAFF. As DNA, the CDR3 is TGTGCCAGCAGTTTATTCCCGACGAGGGCTTTCTTT.

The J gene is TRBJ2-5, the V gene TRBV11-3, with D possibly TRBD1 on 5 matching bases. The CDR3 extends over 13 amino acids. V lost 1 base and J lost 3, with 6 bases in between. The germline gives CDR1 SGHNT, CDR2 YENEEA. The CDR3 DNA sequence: TGTGCCAGCAGCTTAGGGACAAAAGAGACCCAGTACTTC. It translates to CASSLGTKETQYF.

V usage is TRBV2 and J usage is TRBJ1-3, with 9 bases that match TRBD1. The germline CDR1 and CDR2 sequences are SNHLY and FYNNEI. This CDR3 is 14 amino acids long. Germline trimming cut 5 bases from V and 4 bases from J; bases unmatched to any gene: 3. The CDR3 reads CASSTGGQGNTIYF. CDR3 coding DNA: TGTGCCAGCAGTACAGGGGGCCAAGGAAACACCATATATTTT. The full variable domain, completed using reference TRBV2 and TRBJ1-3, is EPEVTQTPSHQVTQMGQEVILRCVPISNHLYFYWYRQILGQKVEFLVSFYNNEISEKSEIFDDQFSVERPDGSNFTLKIRSTKLEDSAMYFCASSTGGQGNTIYFGEGSWLTVV.

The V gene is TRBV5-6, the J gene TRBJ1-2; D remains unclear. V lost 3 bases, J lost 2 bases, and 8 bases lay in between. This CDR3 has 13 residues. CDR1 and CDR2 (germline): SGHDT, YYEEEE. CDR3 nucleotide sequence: TGTGCCAGCAGCTCGACAACCAACTATGGCTACACCTTC. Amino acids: CASSSTTNYGYTF.